This T cell receptor (beta chain) is from a study of pediatric ulcerative colitis. Study details: Seven patients showed pancolitis and two showed left-sided colitis. Study results and limitations: Compared with controls, ulcerative colitis showed greater blood-rectum clone sharing. A couple of patients' blood samples yielded substantially fewer templates. In rectum, acute severe colitis had expanded clones and less diversity.

This CDR3 has 13 amino acids. Germline V gene sequence: CDR1 SGHRS, CDR2 YFSETQ. The V end lost 1 base, the J end lost 0 bases, and 5 bases lay between the germline ends. A remark on this clone: The target antigen is unknown. The identical CDR3 is also encoded by other nucleotide sequences in the sample.

Repertoires were generated with immunoSEQ multiplex PCR, while TCRdb's copy carries only in-frame clones and drops some. The top ten hold around 0.96% of the sample, which has 30,000 or so clones, about three quarters seen once. The rectum was sampled with one to two pinch biopsies at colonoscopy. The origin of this receptor is a boy aged 5-17 years with mild ulcerative colitis. The chain employs TRBV5-1 and TRBJ2-7; D is undetermined. The specimen sequenced was gut tissue. The CDR3 DNA follows: TGCGCCAGCAGCTTGTTGAACTCCTACGAGCAGTACTTC. Translation gives CASSLLNSYEQYF.